This is a list of T cell receptor beta chains from one sample in a study of T cell responses to AZD1222 COVID-19 vaccine. The protocol was immunoSEQ multiplex PCR, while the TCRdb copy is restricted to in-frame clones and leaves out a portion. The table shows just over 150,000 clones, with 90% occurring only once. The material sequenced was peripheral blood, taken on day 0 of AZD1222 vaccination. These receptors originate from an adult in good health. The conserved cysteine and the conserved F or W are not part of the CDR3 here. The order of the fields is J gene, V gene, CDR3 protein.

j_call: TRBJ2-7
v_call: TRBV7-7
cdr3_aa: ASSTHSGAVEQY

j_call: TRBJ1-3
v_call: TRBV28
cdr3_aa: ASSFDRGPGNTIY

j_call: TRBJ1-3
v_call: TRBV6-6
cdr3_aa: ASRAGGFSGNTIY

j_call: TRBJ2-1
v_call: TRBV3-1/TRBV3-2
cdr3_aa: ASSHPRDRAFYEQF

j_call: TRBJ1-5
v_call: TRBV25-1
cdr3_aa: ASSEGGQGQPQH

j_call: TRBJ2-1
v_call: TRBV7-7
cdr3_aa: ASSTGTGGFNEQF

j_call: TRBJ2-7
v_call: TRBV28
cdr3_aa: ASSPDRIYEQY

j_call: TRBJ2-3
v_call: TRBV6-4
cdr3_aa: ASSELGLRTDTQY

j_call: TRBJ1-1
v_call: TRBV5-6
cdr3_aa: ASSFGVGTEAF

j_call: TRBJ2-3
v_call: TRBV24-1
cdr3_aa: ATSAPGQGTDTQY

j_call: TRBJ2-1
v_call: TRBV7-2
cdr3_aa: ASSLVFFKGRDEQF

j_call: TRBJ1-2
v_call: TRBV7-2
cdr3_aa: ASSLDGLHGYT

j_call: TRBJ2-1
v_call: TRBV27
cdr3_aa: ASSMTSGMTNEQF

j_call: TRBJ2-3
v_call: TRBV6-4
cdr3_aa: ASRAQGQDTQY

j_call: TRBJ2-3
v_call: TRBV15
cdr3_aa: ATSRNNRGRYTDTQY

j_call: TRBJ2-5
v_call: TRBV7-8
cdr3_aa: ASSLARYRGSETQY

j_call: TRBJ1-5
v_call: TRBV29-1
cdr3_aa: SVQGGFNQPQH

j_call: TRBJ1-4
v_call: TRBV27
cdr3_aa: ASSLGGGGMGEKLF

j_call: TRBJ1-1
v_call: TRBV7-9
cdr3_aa: ASSTGTRVLEFTEAF

j_call: TRBJ2-1
v_call: TRBV9
cdr3_aa: ASRDGTGSSYNEQF

j_call: TRBJ2-5
v_call: TRBV18
cdr3_aa: ASSPPPGVQETQY

j_call: TRBJ1-4
v_call: TRBV30
cdr3_aa: AWSPNRDEKLF

j_call: TRBJ2-7
v_call: TRBV23-1
cdr3_aa: ASRPDRGQAYEQY

j_call: TRBJ1-1
v_call: TRBV6-2/TRBV6-3
cdr3_aa: ASSYYIMNTEAF

j_call: TRBJ1-2
v_call: TRBV3-1/TRBV3-2
cdr3_aa: ASSQDWGQNYGYT

j_call: TRBJ2-1
v_call: TRBV28
cdr3_aa: ASSSPKTEQF

j_call: TRBJ2-1
v_call: TRBV4-3
cdr3_aa: ASSPGLAGDYNEQF

j_call: TRBJ2-7
v_call: TRBV7-6
cdr3_aa: ASSLGPRLAGDSYEQY

j_call: TRBJ2-2
v_call: TRBV27
cdr3_aa: ASSLMGLNTGELF